The 27 T cell receptor beta chains presented below share a single source sample, sequenced in a study of CD8 T cells in ankylosing spondylitis. Study results and limitations: The study identified a TCR beta motif of several highly homologous variants that appeared characteristic of ankylosing spondylitis blood.

These receptors have no identified antigens. One entry per CDR3 protein results from TCRdb running MiXCR on the 5' RACE reads. The profile shows around 770,000 distinct CDR3 sequences, about an eighth of them singletons. Sequencing used blood, either unsorted or a sorted T cell fraction (not recorded which). These receptors were collected from a male donor with ankylosing spondylitis.

J is TRBJ1-2 and V is TRBV20-1; D is perhaps TRBD1 (6 bases). This CDR3 comprises 15 residues. V lost 0 bases, J lost 2 bases, and 13 bases lay in between. Germline-derived CDR1 and CDR2 are DFQATT and SNEGSKA (reference sequence). The CDR3 spells CSARDRGTLNYGYTF. CDR3 nucleotides: TGCAGTGCTAGAGATAGAGGGACACTAAACTATGGCTACACCTTC.

The rearrangement joins TRBV27 to TRBJ2-2; D not resolved. Trimming took off 3 bases at V and 4 bases at J, with 12 bases between the two ends. The CDR3 runs 15 residues. Germline V gene sequence: CDR1 MNHEY, CDR2 SMNVEV (reference sequence). CDR3 region: CASSFDLVTTGELFF. CDR3 coding DNA: TGTGCCAGCAGTTTCGATTTAGTAACCACCGGGGAGCTGTTTTTT.

This clonotype was recorded a few times. The chain uses TRBV12-3 or TRBV12-4 and TRBJ2-3; 13 bases match TRBD2. The length of the CDR3 is 16 residues. Unmatched junction bases numbered 3, after V lost 6 bases and J lost 0 bases. This CDR3 is CASRPLAGGSTDTQYF. The CDR3 DNA sequence: TGTGCCAGCAGACCACTAGCGGGAGGGAGCACAGATACGCAGTATTTT.

This clonotype was found many times. The genes are TRBV6-2 or TRBV6-3 and TRBJ1-1; no firm D call. Germline CDR1 MNHEY, CDR2 SVGEGT. V was cut by 9 bases and J by 0 bases, with 20 bases left in between. The CDR3 has 16 amino acids. The CDR3 loop is CASRQAPIRVNTEAFF. CDR3 nucleotides: TGTGCCAGTCGGCAGGCGCCAATTAGAGTGAACACTGAAGCTTTCTTT.

V usage is TRBV20-1 and J usage is TRBJ1-1; D gene uncertain. Germline values: CDR1 DFQATT, CDR2 SNEGSKA (reference sequence). The length of the CDR3 is 13 residues. V lost 3 bases and J 2 bases, leaving 10 bases between the germline ends. CDR3 sequence: CSASSEANTEAFF. DNA for the CDR3: TGCAGTGCTAGTTCGGAGGCAAACACTGAAGCTTTCTTT.

The rearrangement links TRBV7-2 to TRBJ1-2, with 8 bases matching TRBD1. Per the germline V gene, CDR1 is SGHTA and CDR2 is FQGNSA. The length of the CDR3 is 15 residues. With V trimmed by 1 base and J by 5 bases, 6 bases remained unmatched. CDR3 nucleotide sequence: TGTGCCAGCAGCTTAGTCTCCGGGACAGGATATGGCTACACCTTC. This sequence encodes CASSLVSGTGYGYTF.

This clonotype was recorded at least ten times. V gene TRBV20-1 combines with J gene TRBJ2-7, with 8 bases matching TRBD2. This CDR3 is 13 amino acids long. J gave up 5 bases and V 3 bases, and 6 bases lay outside the gene matches. Germline loops: CDR1 DFQATT, CDR2 SNEGSKA (reference sequence). The CDR3 here is CSASVSGGDEQYF. Here the CDR3 DNA reads TGCAGTGCTAGTGTCAGCGGGGGCGACGAGCAGTACTTC.

The chain recombines TRBV7-3 with TRBJ2-2; TRBD2 matches at 9 bases. The CDR3 loop spans 16 amino acids. CDR1 and CDR2 from the germline V gene are SGHTA and FQGTGA. J was trimmed by 6 bases and V by 3 bases; bases with no gene match: 8. The CDR3 DNA is TGTGCCAGCAGCTTCGAAGCGGGGGGACGGTCCGGGGAGCTGTTTTTT. This encodes CASSFEAGGRSGELFF. Together with reference TRBV7-3 and TRBJ2-2, the CDR3 gives the full variable domain: GAGVSQTPSNKVTEKGKYVELRCDPISGHTALYWYRQSLGQGPEFLIYFQGTGAADDSGLPNDRFFAVRPEGSVSTLKIQRTERGDSAVYLCASSFEAGGRSGELFFGEGSRLTVL.

The chain recombines TRBV27 with TRBJ2-7; D is ambiguous. V was clipped by 3 bases and J by 4 bases, with 10 bases between them. This CDR3 region has 13 residues. Germline V gene sequence: CDR1 MNHEY, CDR2 SMNVEV (reference sequence). The CDR3 DNA sequence: TGTGCCAGCAGTTTCGCCCCTCTGTACGAGCAGTACTTC. This sequence encodes CASSFAPLYEQYF.

There are a few counts of this clonotype. This chain links TRBV28 with TRBJ2-1; TRBD2 agrees at 11 bases. This CDR3 spans 15 amino acids. With V trimmed by 7 bases and J by 2 bases, 4 bases remained unmatched. From germline, CDR1 is MDHEN and CDR2 SYDVKM. CDR3 DNA: TGTGCCAGCAAACTAGCGGGAGCAGCCTACAATGAGCAGTTCTTC. Protein product: CASKLAGAAYNEQFF.

This rearrangement joins TRBV3-1 to TRBJ2-2; 9 bases match TRBD1. The V and J ends lost 4 bases and 1 base, in that order; junction bases with no gene match: 4. The CDR3 extends over 16 amino acids. CDR1 is LGHDT and CDR2 is YNNKEL in the germline V gene (reference sequence). CDR3 DNA sequence: TGTGCCAGCAGCCCCGGACAGGGGTGGAACACCGGGGAGCTGTTTTTT. Its translation: CASSPGQGWNTGELFF.

At least ten counts were recorded for this clonotype. CDR3 loop: CASRAGFGSPLHF. CDR3 nucleotides: TGTGCCAGCAGAGCAGGGTTCGGTTCACCCCTCCACTTT. The chain carries TRBV25-1 and TRBJ1-6; D might be TRBD1 (5 bases). Germline CDR1 and CDR2: MGHDK and SYGVNS. Trimming took 6 bases from V and 9 from J, leaving 12 bases between them. The CDR3 totals 13 residues.

This clonotype was recorded many times. The chain has TRBV20-1 and TRBJ2-1; D possibly uses TRBD1 or TRBD2 (7 bases each). This CDR3 spans 12 amino acids. The V gene lost 3 bases and the J gene lost 8 bases, with 11 bases spanning the gap. Looked up from germline, CDR1 is DFQATT and CDR2 is SNEGSKA (reference sequence). CDR3 amino acids: CSARAGGDEQFF. CDR3 nucleotide sequence: TGCAGTGCTAGGGCAGGGGGGGATGAGCAGTTCTTC.

This chain links TRBV3-1 with TRBJ1-2; D gene uncertain. The CDR3 is 13 residues long. Germline V gene data show CDR1 as LGHDT and CDR2 as YNNKEL (reference sequence). V was trimmed by 2 bases and J by 4 bases, leaving 8 bases between them. The CDR3 DNA reads as TGTGCCAGCAGCCAACTCATATCCTATGGCTACACCTTC. Protein sequence: CASSQLISYGYTF. The entire variable domain, with the rest obtained from reference TRBV3-1 and TRBJ1-2, is as follows: DTAVSQTPKYLVTQMGNDKSIKCEQNLGHDTMYWYKQDSKKFLKIMFSYNNKELIINETVPNRFSPKSPDKAHLNLHINSLELGDSAVYFCASSQLISYGYTFGSGTRLTVV.

This chain uses TRBV20-1 with TRBJ2-5; tentatively, D is TRBD2 (5 bases). V was cut by 3 bases and J by 0 bases, with 8 bases left in between. CDR1 DFQATT and CDR2 SNEGSKA come from the germline V gene (reference sequence). The CDR3 loop spans 13 amino acids. The CDR3 DNA is TGCAGTGCTAGGACTACTTACCAAGAGACCCAGTACTTC. This translates into CSARTTYQETQYF.

This chain links TRBV29-1 with TRBJ1-1, with a tentative D call TRBD1 (5 bases). CDR1 and CDR2 from the germline V gene are SQVTM and ANQGSEA. V was shortened by 6 bases and J by 1 base, with 12 bases between the two germline ends. There are 13 residues in the CDR3. This CDR3 reads CSVVRQQNTEAFF. The CDR3, as DNA: TGCAGCGTAGTTCGACAGCAGAACACTGAAGCTTTCTTT. Full variable domain (remainder filled in from reference TRBV29-1 and TRBJ1-1): SAVISQKPSRDICQRGTSLTIQCQVDSQVTMMFWYRQQPGQSLTLIATANQGSEATYESGFVIDKFPISRPNLTFSTLTVSNMSPEDSSIYLCSVVRQQNTEAFFGQGTRLTVV.

This clonotype was seen more than once but under ten times. The gene calls are TRBV12-3 or TRBV12-4 and TRBJ2-2; TRBD2 aligns across 9 bases. This CDR3 is 18 amino acids long. The junction had 13 bases not matched to a gene; V was cut back by 3 bases and J by 5 bases. The CDR3 loop is CASSLRLAGSLGTGELFF. CDR3 in DNA: TGTGCCAGCAGTTTGAGGCTAGCGGGATCCCTGGGGACCGGGGAGCTGTTTTTT.

The sample holds a few counts of this clonotype. This chain uses TRBV20-1 with TRBJ2-3, with 8 bases aligning to TRBD1. V lost 3 bases, J lost 1 base, and 6 bases stayed unmatched. CDR3 length equals 15 residues. Germline assignment: CDR1 DFQATT and CDR2 SNEGSKA (reference sequence). In nucleotides, the CDR3 is TGCAGTGCTAGGGCCGGGACAGGAGGCACAGATACGCAGTATTTT. This codes for CSARAGTGGTDTQYF.

This clonotype was counted between two and nine times. The J gene is TRBJ2-2, the V gene TRBV7-8, with a tentative D call TRBD2 (6 bases). V shed 5 bases and J shed 6 bases, with 16 bases lying between them. The CDR3 extends over 15 amino acids. The germline V gene has CDR1 SGHVS and CDR2 FQNEAQ. The CDR3 DNA reads TGTGCCAGCAGCCCTCGTCGGGGAGGTCCCGGGGAGCTGTTTTTT. Its translation: CASSPRRGGPGELFF.

This clonotype was detected only a few times. This chain connects TRBV3-1 to TRBJ2-1, with 8 positions matching TRBD2. After removal of 0 bases from V and 6 bases from J, the junction contained 7 bases not matched to a gene. Germline-derived CDR1 and CDR2 are LGHDT and YNNKEL (reference sequence). CDR3 length equals 16 residues. CDR3 residues: CASSQEGRGGCNEQFF. The CDR3 region has the DNA TGTGCCAGCAGCCAAGAGGGACGGGGGGGCTGCAATGAGCAGTTCTTC.

J is TRBJ2-6 and V is TRBV28; D not certain. The CDR3 length is 11 residues. V dropped 8 bases and J dropped 7 bases, with 6 bases sitting between them. Germline CDR1 reads MDHEN; CDR2 reads SYDVKM. The CDR3 DNA sequence: TGTGCCAGCGAGCGAGCCAACGTCCTGACTTTC. As protein: CASERANVLTF.

The chain couples TRBV2 to TRBJ2-3; 7 nucleotides align to TRBD1. Germline V gives CDR1 SNHLY, CDR2 FYNNEI. The CDR3 loop spans 16 amino acids. Trimming cost V 2 bases and J 4 bases; bases outside gene matches: 9. The CDR3 region is CASSEKDRVIADTQYF. In DNA, the CDR3 is TGTGCCAGCAGTGAAAAAGACAGGGTCATAGCAGATACGCAGTATTTT.

There are many counts of this clonotype. The chain is built from TRBV29-1 and TRBJ1-1; D possibly corresponds to TRBD1 (5 bases). This CDR3 has 12 amino acids. V was cut by 6 bases and J by 1 base, with 9 bases left in between. The germline gives CDR1 SQVTM, CDR2 ANQGSEA. The CDR3 DNA sequence: TGCAGCGTGCGGGGCCCGAACACTGAAGCTTTCTTT. Translated: CSVRGPNTEAFF.

The V call is TRBV14, the J call TRBJ2-1; D not resolved. The germline V and J ends were trimmed by 0 bases and 2 bases, with 11 bases remaining between them. The CDR3 consists of 16 residues. The germline gives CDR1 SGHDN, CDR2 FVKESK. The CDR3 loop reads CASSQETRLTYNEQFF. CDR3 coding DNA: TGTGCCAGCAGCCAAGAGACTCGACTTACCTACAATGAGCAGTTCTTC. The full variable domain, rest sourced from reference TRBV14 and TRBJ2-1, is EAGVTQFPSHSVIEKGQTVTLRCDPISGHDNLYWYRRVMGKEIKFLLHFVKESKQDESGMPNNRFLAERTGGTYSTLKVQPAELEDSGVYFCASSQETRLTYNEQFFGPGTRLTVL.

This clonotype was picked up many times. One end of the junction is discordant with germline, which a read error may explain. J is TRBJ2-7 and V is TRBV7-6, with 9 bases fitting TRBD1. Germline values: CDR1 SGHVS, CDR2 FNYEAQ. CDR3 length: 14 amino acids. Here the CDR3 DNA reads TGCGCCAGCAGCTTGGACAGGGGACCATACGAGCAGTACTTC. Protein product: CASSLDRGPYEQYF.

This clonotype has only a few counts. This chain links TRBV6-2 or TRBV6-3 with TRBJ2-1, with 9 bases lining up with TRBD2. Germline V gene data show CDR1 as MNHEY and CDR2 as SVGEGT. There are 17 residues in the CDR3. Trimming took 2 bases from V and 10 from J; bases not matched to a gene: 15. The CDR3 DNA is TGTGCCAGCAGTTACCCCCACTTAGCGGGAGAAAGGGGCGAGCAGTTCTTC. It specifies CASSYPHLAGERGEQFF.

The rearrangement joins TRBV7-9 to TRBJ1-2; the D is unclear. Germline V lookup: CDR1 SEHNR, CDR2 FQNEAQ (reference sequence). Trimming removed 5 bases from V and 8 bases from J, with 12 bases in between. The CDR3 is 12 residues long. The CDR3 is CASSPREEGYTF. CDR3 DNA: TGTGCCAGCAGCCCCCGAGAAGAGGGCTACACCTTC.